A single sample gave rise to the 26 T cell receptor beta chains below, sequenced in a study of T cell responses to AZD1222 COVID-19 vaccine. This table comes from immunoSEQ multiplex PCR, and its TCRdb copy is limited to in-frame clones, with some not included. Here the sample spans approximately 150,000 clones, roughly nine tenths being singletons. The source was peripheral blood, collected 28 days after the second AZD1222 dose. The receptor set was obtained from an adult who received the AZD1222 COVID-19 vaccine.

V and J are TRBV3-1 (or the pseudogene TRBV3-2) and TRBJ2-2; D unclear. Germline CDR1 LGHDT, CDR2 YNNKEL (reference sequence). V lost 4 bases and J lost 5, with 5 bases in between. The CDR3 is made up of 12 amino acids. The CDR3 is CASSLRTGELFF. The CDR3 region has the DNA TGTGCCAGCAGCCTCCGGACCGGGGAGCTGTTTTTT.

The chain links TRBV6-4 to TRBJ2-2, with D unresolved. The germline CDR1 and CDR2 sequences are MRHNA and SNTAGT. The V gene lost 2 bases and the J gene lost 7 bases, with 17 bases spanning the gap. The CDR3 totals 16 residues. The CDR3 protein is CASSDGRTLGNGELFF. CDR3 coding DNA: TGTGCCAGCAGTGACGGGCGGACCTTAGGAAACGGGGAGCTGTTTTTT.

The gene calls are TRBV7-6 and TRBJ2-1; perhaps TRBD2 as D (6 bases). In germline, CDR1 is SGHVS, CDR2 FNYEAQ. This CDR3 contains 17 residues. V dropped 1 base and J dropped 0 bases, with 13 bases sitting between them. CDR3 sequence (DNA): TGTGCCAGCAGCTTAGTCGGGGCGGGAATCTCCTACAATGAGCAGTTCTTC. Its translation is CASSLVGAGISYNEQFF.

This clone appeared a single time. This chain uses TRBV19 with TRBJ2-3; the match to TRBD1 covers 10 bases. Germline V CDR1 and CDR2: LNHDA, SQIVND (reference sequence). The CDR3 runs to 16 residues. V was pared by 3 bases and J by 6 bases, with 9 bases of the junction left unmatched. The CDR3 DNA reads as TGTGCCAGTAGTATGTGGGGGGACAGGGGTGGCGATACGCAGTATTTT. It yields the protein CASSMWGDRGGDTQYF.

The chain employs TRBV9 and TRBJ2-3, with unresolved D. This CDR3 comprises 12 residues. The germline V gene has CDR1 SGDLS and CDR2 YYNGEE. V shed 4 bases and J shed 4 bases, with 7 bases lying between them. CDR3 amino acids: CASSFLADTQYF. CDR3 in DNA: TGTGCCAGCAGCTTCCTCGCAGATACGCAGTATTTT.

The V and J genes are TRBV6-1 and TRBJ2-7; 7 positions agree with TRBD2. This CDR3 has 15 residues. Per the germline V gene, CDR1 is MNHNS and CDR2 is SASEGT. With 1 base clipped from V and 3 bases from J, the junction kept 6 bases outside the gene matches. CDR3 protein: CASSEGRSGGYEQYF. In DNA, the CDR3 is TGTGCCAGCAGTGAAGGGAGGTCGGGGGGCTACGAGCAGTACTTC.

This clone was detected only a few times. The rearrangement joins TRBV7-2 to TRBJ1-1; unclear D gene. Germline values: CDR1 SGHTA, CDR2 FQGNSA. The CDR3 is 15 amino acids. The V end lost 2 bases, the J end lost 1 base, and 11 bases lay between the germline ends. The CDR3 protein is CASSLWATANTEAFF. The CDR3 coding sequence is TGTGCCAGCAGCTTATGGGCCACTGCGAACACTGAAGCTTTCTTT.

In nucleotides, the CDR3 is TGTGCCAGTAGTTATGGGAGCTCCTATAATTCACCCCTCCACTTT. It translates to CASSYGSSYNSPLHF. This rearrangement joins TRBV19 to TRBJ1-6; D remains unclear. Between the trimmed V and J ends, which lost 5 bases and 0 bases, there was a span of 8 bases. Germline values: CDR1 LNHDA, CDR2 SQIVND (reference sequence). This CDR3 contains 15 residues.

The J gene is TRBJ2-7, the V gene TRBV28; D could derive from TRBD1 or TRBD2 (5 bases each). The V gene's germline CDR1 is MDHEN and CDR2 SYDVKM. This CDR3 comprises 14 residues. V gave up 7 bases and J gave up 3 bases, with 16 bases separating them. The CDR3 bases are TGTGCCAGCAATCCGGGGCCTGGGGGCTACGAGCAGTACTTC. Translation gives CASNPGPGGYEQYF. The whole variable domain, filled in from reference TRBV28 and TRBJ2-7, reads DVKVTQSSRYLVKRTGEKVFLECVQDMDHENMFWYRQDPGLGLRLIYFSYDVKMKEKGDIPEGYSVSREKKERFSLILESASTNQTSMYLCASNPGPGGYEQYFGPGTRLTVT.

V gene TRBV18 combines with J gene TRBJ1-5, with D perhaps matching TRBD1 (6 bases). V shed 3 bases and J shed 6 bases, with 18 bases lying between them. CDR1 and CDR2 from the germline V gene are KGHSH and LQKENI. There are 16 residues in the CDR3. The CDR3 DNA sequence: TGTGCCAGCTCACCCCAAGGGGGATCTATGTTTCAGCCCCAGCATTTT. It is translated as CASSPQGGSMFQPQHF.

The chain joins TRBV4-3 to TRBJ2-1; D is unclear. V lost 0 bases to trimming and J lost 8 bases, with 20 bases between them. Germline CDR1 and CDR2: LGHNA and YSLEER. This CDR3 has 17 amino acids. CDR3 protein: CASSQDPRMRPSDEQFF. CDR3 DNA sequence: TGCGCCAGCAGCCAAGATCCACGGATGAGACCGAGCGATGAGCAGTTCTTC.

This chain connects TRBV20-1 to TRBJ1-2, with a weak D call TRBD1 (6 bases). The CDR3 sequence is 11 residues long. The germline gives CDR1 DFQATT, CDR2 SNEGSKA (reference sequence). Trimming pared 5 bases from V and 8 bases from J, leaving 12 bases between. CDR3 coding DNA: TGCAGTGCTGGTTCAGGGGTCGGCTACACCTTC. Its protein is CSAGSGVGYTF.

The CDR3 nucleotides are TGTGCCAGCAGATTCCAACCGGGACTAGTGAGCGAGCAGTACTTC. Translating it yields CASRFQPGLVSEQYF. This sequence joins TRBV27 and TRBJ2-7, with 8 bases matching TRBD2. V lost 6 bases, J lost 6 bases, and 13 bases stayed unmatched. The germline gives CDR1 MNHEY, CDR2 SMNVEV (reference sequence). There are 15 residues in the CDR3.

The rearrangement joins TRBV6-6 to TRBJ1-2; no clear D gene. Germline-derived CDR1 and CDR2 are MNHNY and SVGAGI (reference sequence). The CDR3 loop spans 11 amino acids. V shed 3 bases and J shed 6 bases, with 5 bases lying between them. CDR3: CASSYQDGYTF. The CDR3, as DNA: TGTGCCAGCAGTTATCAGGATGGCTACACCTTC.

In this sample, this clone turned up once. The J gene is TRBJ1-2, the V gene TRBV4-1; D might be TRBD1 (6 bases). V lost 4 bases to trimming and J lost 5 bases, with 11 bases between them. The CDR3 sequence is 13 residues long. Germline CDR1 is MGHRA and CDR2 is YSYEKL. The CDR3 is CASSPGGLYGYTF. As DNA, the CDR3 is TGCGCCAGCAGCCCTGGGGGGCTGTATGGCTACACCTTC.

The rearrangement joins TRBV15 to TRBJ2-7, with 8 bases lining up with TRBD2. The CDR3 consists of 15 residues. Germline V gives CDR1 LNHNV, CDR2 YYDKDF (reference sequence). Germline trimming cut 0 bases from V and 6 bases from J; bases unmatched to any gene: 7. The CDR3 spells CATSRDRAGGLEQYF. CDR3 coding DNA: TGTGCCACCAGCAGAGATCGGGCGGGAGGTCTCGAGCAGTACTTC.

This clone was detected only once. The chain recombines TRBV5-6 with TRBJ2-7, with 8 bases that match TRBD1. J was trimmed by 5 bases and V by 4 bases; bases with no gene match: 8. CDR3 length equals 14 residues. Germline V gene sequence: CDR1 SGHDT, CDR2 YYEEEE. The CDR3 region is CASSVTMTGDEQYF. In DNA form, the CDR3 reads TGTGCCAGCAGCGTCACAATGACAGGGGACGAGCAGTACTTC.

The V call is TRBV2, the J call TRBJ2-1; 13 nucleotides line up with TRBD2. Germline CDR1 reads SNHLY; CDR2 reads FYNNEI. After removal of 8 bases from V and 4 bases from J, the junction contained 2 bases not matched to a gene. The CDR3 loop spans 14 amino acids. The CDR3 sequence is CASRTSGGYNEQFF. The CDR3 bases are TGTGCCAGCCGGACTAGCGGGGGTTACAATGAGCAGTTCTTC.

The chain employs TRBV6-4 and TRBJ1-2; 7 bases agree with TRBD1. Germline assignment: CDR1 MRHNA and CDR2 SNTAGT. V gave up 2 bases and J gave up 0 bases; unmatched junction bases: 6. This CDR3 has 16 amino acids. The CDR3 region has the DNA TGTGCCAGCAGTGACAGTCCAGGGGGGACTAACTATGGCTACACCTTC. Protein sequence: CASSDSPGGTNYGYTF.

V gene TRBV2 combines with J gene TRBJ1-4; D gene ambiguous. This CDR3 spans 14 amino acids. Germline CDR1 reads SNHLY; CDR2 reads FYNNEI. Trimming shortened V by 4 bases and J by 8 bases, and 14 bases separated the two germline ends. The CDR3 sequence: CASSVEGRREKLFF. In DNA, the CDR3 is TGTGCCAGCAGTGTCGAGGGCAGACGGGAAAAACTGTTTTTT. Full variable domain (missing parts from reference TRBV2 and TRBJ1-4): EPEVTQTPSHQVTQMGQEVILRCVPISNHLYFYWYRQILGQKVEFLVSFYNNEISEKSEIFDDQFSVERPDGSNFTLKIRSTKLEDSAMYFCASSVEGRREKLFFGSGTQLSVL.

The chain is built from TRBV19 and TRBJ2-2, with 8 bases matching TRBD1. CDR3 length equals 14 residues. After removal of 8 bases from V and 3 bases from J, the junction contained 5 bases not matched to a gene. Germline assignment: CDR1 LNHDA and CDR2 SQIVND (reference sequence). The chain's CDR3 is CASLRGQDTGELFF. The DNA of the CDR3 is TGTGCCAGTCTTCGGGGACAGGACACCGGGGAGCTGTTTTTT.

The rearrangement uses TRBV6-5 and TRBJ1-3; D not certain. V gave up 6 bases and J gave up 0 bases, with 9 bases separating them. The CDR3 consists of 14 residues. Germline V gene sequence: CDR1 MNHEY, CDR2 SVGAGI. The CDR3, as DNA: TGTGCCAGCAGCCCCAGCCACTCTGGAAACACCATATATTTT. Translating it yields CASSPSHSGNTIYF.

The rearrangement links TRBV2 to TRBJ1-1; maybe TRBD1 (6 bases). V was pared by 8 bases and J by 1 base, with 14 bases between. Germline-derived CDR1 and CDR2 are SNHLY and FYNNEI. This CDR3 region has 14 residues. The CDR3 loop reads CASPLGGANTEAFF. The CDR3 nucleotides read TGTGCCAGCCCCCTGGGGGGGGCGAACACTGAAGCTTTCTTT.

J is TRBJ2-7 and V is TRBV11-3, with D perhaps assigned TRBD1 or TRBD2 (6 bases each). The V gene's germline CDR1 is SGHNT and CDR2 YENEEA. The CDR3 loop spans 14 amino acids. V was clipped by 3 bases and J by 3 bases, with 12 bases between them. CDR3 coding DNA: TGTGCCAGCAGCTTGGGGGGCGCCGACTACGAGCAGTACTTC. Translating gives CASSLGGADYEQYF. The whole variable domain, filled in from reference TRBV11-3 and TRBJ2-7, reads EAGVVQSPRYKIIEKKQPVAFWCNPISGHNTLYWYLQNLGQGPELLIRYENEEAVDDSQLPKDRFSAERLKGVDSTLKIQPAELGDSAVYLCASSLGGADYEQYFGPGTRLTVT.

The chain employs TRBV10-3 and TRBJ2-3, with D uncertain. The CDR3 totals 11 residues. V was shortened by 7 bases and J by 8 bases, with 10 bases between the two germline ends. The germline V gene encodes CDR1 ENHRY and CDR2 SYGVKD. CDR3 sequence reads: CAITDGGTQYF. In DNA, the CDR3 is TGTGCCATCACGGACGGTGGTACGCAGTATTTT.

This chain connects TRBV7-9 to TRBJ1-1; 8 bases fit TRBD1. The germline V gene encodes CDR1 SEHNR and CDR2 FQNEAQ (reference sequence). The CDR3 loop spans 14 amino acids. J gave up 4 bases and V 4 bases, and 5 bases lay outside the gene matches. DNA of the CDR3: TGTGCCAGCAGCTCAAGAACAGGGGGCACTGAAGCTTTCTTT. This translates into CASSSRTGGTEAFF.